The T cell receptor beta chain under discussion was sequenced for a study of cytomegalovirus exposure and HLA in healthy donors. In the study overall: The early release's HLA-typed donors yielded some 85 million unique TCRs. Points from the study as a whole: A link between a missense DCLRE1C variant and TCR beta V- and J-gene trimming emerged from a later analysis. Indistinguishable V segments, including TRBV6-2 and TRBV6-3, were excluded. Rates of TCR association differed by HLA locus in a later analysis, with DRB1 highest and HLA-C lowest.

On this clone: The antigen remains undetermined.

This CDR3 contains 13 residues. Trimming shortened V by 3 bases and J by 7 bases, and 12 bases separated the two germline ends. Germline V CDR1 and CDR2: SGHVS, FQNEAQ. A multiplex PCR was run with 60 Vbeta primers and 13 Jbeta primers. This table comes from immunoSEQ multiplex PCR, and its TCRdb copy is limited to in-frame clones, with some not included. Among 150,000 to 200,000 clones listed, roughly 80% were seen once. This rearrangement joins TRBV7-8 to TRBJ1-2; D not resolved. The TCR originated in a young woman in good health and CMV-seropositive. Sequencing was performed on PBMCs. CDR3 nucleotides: TGTGCCAGCAGCTTTGGCCCAGAGGGTGGCTACACCTTC. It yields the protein CASSFGPEGGYTF.